The clone carrying this T cell receptor (beta chain) showed up just once. What it binds is not known. This sample was taken from a study of cytomegalovirus exposure and HLA in healthy donors. Looked up from germline, CDR1 is SEHNR and CDR2 is FQNEAQ (reference sequence). This CDR3 contains 15 residues. The ends lost 2 bases at V and 5 bases at J; junction bases unmatched: 8. Study results and caveats: The productive fraction for most TCR beta V segments was about 90% or about 30% in an earlier analysis.

The PCR made use of 60 Vbeta and 13 Jbeta primers. Authors' methods: There were around 77 million unique TCR beta chains by a later count, and 10 million to 12 million of them were shared. TCRdb's table, derived via immunoSEQ multiplex PCR, lists solely in-frame clones and lacks some. V and J calls and clone size are as listed in that table; D and trimming were resolved from the DNA. The data hold about 190,000 clones, with about 81% observed a single time. Sequenced material: PBMCs. This clonotype was obtained from a woman aged 30 to 39 in good health and CMV-seronegative. The V and J genes are TRBV7-9 and TRBJ2-5, with TRBD2 matching over 7 bases. CDR3 nucleotides: TGTGCCAGCAGCTTACCCCCTAGCGGTTGGGAGACCCAGTACTTC. It translates to CASSLPPSGWETQYF.